One sample yielded the 4 T cell receptor beta chains listed below, sequenced in a study of identical twins. TCRdb called the 5' RACE reads again in MiXCR, with one record for every CDR3 protein. This table has some 600,000 distinct CDR3 sequences, about 7.6% appearing once. These sequences were also reported in another study, on yellow fever vaccine responses in identical twins.

Sequencing input: PBMCs. These receptors were collected from a woman in her late teens or twenties in good health.

This clonotype has just a few counts. V is TRBV7-8 and J is TRBJ1-1; D ambiguous. The V end lost 5 bases, the J end lost 5 bases, and 15 bases lay between the germline ends. The CDR3 contains 14 residues. In germline, CDR1 is SGHVS, CDR2 FQNEAQ. The CDR3 bases are TGTGCCAGCAGCCCCGGGCGGGATCGGACTGAAGCTTTCTTT. As protein: CASSPGRDRTEAFF.

This clonotype was seen more than once but under ten times. The rearrangement joins TRBV7-9 to TRBJ1-1; 7 bases agree with TRBD1. The CDR3 is 15 residues long. Trimming cost V 0 bases and J 5 bases; bases outside gene matches: 6. The germline V gene encodes CDR1 SEHNR and CDR2 FQNEAQ (reference sequence). CDR3 in DNA: TGTGCCAGCAGCTTAGCGCGGACAGGACTTACTGAAGCTTTCTTT. It specifies CASSLARTGLTEAFF.

The V call is TRBV20-1, the J call TRBJ1-5, with 8 bases that match TRBD1. CDR1 is DFQATT and CDR2 is SNEGSKA in the germline V gene (reference sequence). The CDR3 has 14 residues. The J segment lost 4 bases and the V segment lost 2 bases, leaving 4 bases of the junction unmatched. This CDR3 is CSARQGTGNQPQHF. CDR3 DNA sequence: TGCAGTGCTAGACAGGGGACAGGTAATCAGCCCCAGCATTTT.

This clonotype was seen a few times. The chain carries TRBV2 and TRBJ2-7, with TRBD2 identical over 7 bases. V shed 7 bases, J shed 2 bases, and the junction held 5 bases outside the gene matches. CDR3 length: 13 amino acids. Per the germline V gene, CDR1 is SNHLY and CDR2 is FYNNEI. CDR3 nucleotide sequence: TGTGCCAGCAACCTAGCGGAACCCTACGAGCAGTACTTC. It specifies CASNLAEPYEQYF.